This T cell receptor (beta chain) was sequenced during a study of T-cell reconstitution after alpha-beta-depleted transplantation in children. This CDR3 is 15 amino acids long. V lost 5 bases and J 5 bases, leaving 15 bases between the germline ends. The authors prepared the TCRbeta library with unique molecular identifiers. TCRdb used MiXCR to reprocess the PCR reads, holding one entry per CDR3 protein. The sample holds 90,000 to 150,000 distinct CDR3 sequences; 23% are singletons and the top ten take approximately 10%. The sequencing here drew on PBMCs, mostly from graft donor cells, taken 180 days after TCRalphabeta/CD19-depleted stem cell transplant. The receptor comes from a male patient between 2 and 9 years old who had a stem cell transplant for chronic granulomatous disease, so the T cells may come from the graft donor. The chain is built from TRBV12-3 or TRBV12-4 and TRBJ2-2; possibly TRBD1 or TRBD2 for D (5 bases each). This CDR3 reads CASSRSGTGTGELFF. The CDR3 DNA follows: TGTGCCAGCAGTCGGTCCGGGACCGGGACCGGGGAGCTGTTTTTT.